This entry is about one T cell receptor (beta chain). Its target is not known. The CDR3 end is not reached by the read, which stops 3 residues before it; the germline J gene fills it in. Each participant carried one incident cervical HPV16 infection only. Cervical HPV DNA detected by MY09/MY11 PCR, typed by dot-blot. This record belongs to a study of T cells in women clearing cervical HPV infection. Study details: Controls' single incident HPV16 infection cleared within 12 months without precancer.

Sequencing used immunoSEQ multiplex PCR; TCRdb keeps in-frame clones, though not all of them. This sample carries 40,000 or so clones, with roughly 5.8% going to the ten biggest clones. Study-level points and caveats: Repertoire richness, not evenness, was significantly elevated in CIN3+ cases versus controls.

J lost 4 bases, V lost 6 bases, and 5 bases had no gene match. From germline, CDR1 is MDHEN and CDR2 SYDVKM. The CDR3 totals 14 residues. The sequenced sample was blood buffy coat. This chain uses TRBV28 with TRBJ1-4, with 7 positions matching TRBD1. This clonotype was obtained from a woman between 18 and 75 years old with a cervical HPV16 infection that either progressed to CIN3+ or cleared (not recorded which). The CDR3 sequence is CASSRDSLNEKLFF. The sequenced CDR3 bases are TGTGCCAGCAGCCGGGACAGCCTTAATGAAAAA.